The rows below give T cell receptor beta chains drawn from one sample of a study of T cell responses to AZD1222 COVID-19 vaccine. The assay was immunoSEQ multiplex PCR, and TCRdb's table has in-frame clones only and misses some. The table shows about 120,000 clones, with 80% to 90% occurring only once. This specimen consisted of peripheral blood, obtained on day 0 of MenACWY control vaccination. Every receptor here comes from an adult in good health. CDR3s include the opening cysteine and the closing phenylalanine or tryptophan. A D gene is named only where the DNA matches it firmly. The size entry is marked missing in some rows and otherwise reads once, few, many or a size class.

j_call clone_size d_call v_call cdr3_nt cdr3_aa
TRBJ2-2 - TRBD2 TRBV28 TGTGCCAGCAGTTACAGCCTAGGACTAGCGTTCACCGGGGAGCTGTTTTTT CASSYSLGLAFTGELFF
TRBJ2-7 - TRBD2 TRBV6-7 TGTGCCAGCAGTTACCGGCGGGGGGCGGGCTACGAGCAGTACTTC CASSYRRGAGYEQYF
TRBJ2-7 - - TRBV5-6 TGTGCCAGCAGCTTTAAGGATTCCTACGAGCAGTACTTC CASSFKDSYEQYF
TRBJ1-1 - TRBD1 TRBV6-5 TGTGCCACTACCCCAGGGGGGGCAGTGAACACTGAAGCTTTCTTT CATTPGGAVNTEAFF
TRBJ1-3 - - TRBV3-1/TRBV3-2 TGTGCCAGCAGCCAAGACGGAGACTCTGGAAACACCATATATTTT CASSQDGDSGNTIYF
TRBJ2-2 - - TRBV14 TGTGCCAGCAGTCCTCCGGGGCTAGCCGACGGCACCGGGGAGCTGTTTTTT CASSPPGLADGTGELFF
TRBJ1-1 - - TRBV11-3 TGTGCCAGCAGCTTAGTAGGGGACCGCACTGAAGCTTTCTTT CASSLVGDRTEAFF
TRBJ1-2 - - TRBV6-4 TGTGCCAGCAGACCGACCCCCCCAGGAGATGGCTACACCTTC CASRPTPPGDGYTF
TRBJ2-7 - TRBD1 TRBV9 TGTGCCAGCAGCCCATCCCCCGGGGACAGGGGGCGTGAGCAGTACTTC CASSPSPGDRGREQYF
TRBJ1-5 - - TRBV4-3 TGCGCCAGCAGCCAAGACAACAGATTAAATCAGCCCCAGCATTTT CASSQDNRLNQPQHF
TRBJ1-2 few TRBD1 TRBV18 TGTGCCAGCTCTCCCCGGGACAGGGGCTATGGCTACACCTTC CASSPRDRGYGYTF
TRBJ2-5 - - TRBV9 TGTGCCAGCAGCGCCTCAGGCGTTCTGGGGCAAGAGACCCAGTACTTC CASSASGVLGQETQYF
TRBJ1-1 - - TRBV29-1 TGCAGCGCTATCGATTCAGGGGCGAACACTGAAGCTTTCTTT CSAIDSGANTEAFF
TRBJ2-5 - - TRBV5-4 TGTGCCAGCAGCTTGCCGGTGGCAGGACGTAAAAAAGAGACCCAGTACTTC CASSLPVAGRKKETQYF
TRBJ2-3 - TRBD1 TRBV6-2/TRBV6-3 TGTGCCAGCAGCCACCGGGACAGTCCGCAGTATTTT CASSHRDSPQYF
TRBJ2-6 - - TRBV9 TGTGCCAGCAGCGGGGGATACGGGGTCGAGGCGCCCTCTGGGGCCAACGTCCTGACTTTC CASSGGYGVEAPSGANVLTF